This TCR beta chain was captured by sequencing in a study of T cells in Graves' hyperthyroidism and ophthalmopathy. The CDR3 loop spans 15 amino acids. Germline V gives CDR1 MDHEN, CDR2 SYDVKM. A note on this clonotype: At one boundary the junction diverges from the germline segment, which might be a read error.

It was RNA transcripts that yielded the amplified TCR beta CDR3 regions. First-round RT-PCR of the TCR CDR3 relied on the HTBI primer set. TCRdb reprocessed the multiplex PCR reads via MiXCR and lists one record per CDR3 protein. The profile covers almost 250,000 distinct CDR3 sequences, with around 24% appearing a single time and around 40% taken by the ten largest. Those patients with uncontrolled infection, other autoimmune disease, pregnancy or lactation were excluded. Thyroid ultrasound and orbital computed tomography, with clinical symptoms and serum thyroxine and TRAb, informed diagnoses. The specimen was blood. The V call is TRBV28, the J call TRBJ1-1, with no clear D. The sequence came from a woman aged 40-49 years with Graves' ophthalmopathy. CDR3 bases: TGTGCCAGCAGTTTCCGCCGGGGTCGGAACTCTGAAGCTTTCTTT. This codes for CASSFRRGRNSEAFF.